The entry below describes one TCR beta chain. Original methodology: Estimated nucleated cell counts came from reference gene primer amplification. Generated by immunoSEQ multiplex PCR, the TCRdb table keeps only in-frame clones and is missing some. That table supplies the V and J calls and clone size; D and trimming were determined from the DNA. The repertoire holds 71,000 or so clones, with about four fifths as singletons. Germline CDR1 reads SGHNT; CDR2 reads YENEEA. Trimming cost V 2 bases and J 5 bases; bases outside gene matches: 2. This CDR3 contains 13 residues. The data derive from a study of blood T cell repertoires in COVID-19. Study-wide context: PBMCs, B-cell-depleted T cells, or T cells were the source of the cDNA or gDNA that made up the material.

This receptor was taken from a man between 65 and 85 years old with acute or convalescent COVID-19. This rearrangement joins TRBV11-3 to TRBJ2-5; 7 bases are shared with TRBD1. The material sequenced was peripheral blood. The CDR3 nucleotides are TGTGCCAGCAGCTTAAGGGGGCCGGAGACCCAGTACTTC. This sequence encodes CASSLRGPETQYF.